Each of the 6 T cell receptor beta chains below was sequenced from the same sample in a study of blood T cell repertoires in COVID-19. TCRdb's table, derived via immunoSEQ multiplex PCR, lists solely in-frame clones and lacks some. Among approximately 220,000 clones listed, 88% were seen once. The sample consisted of PBMCs or T cells enriched from blood (not recorded which). These receptors were collected from a woman aged 30 to 39 who had recovered from COVID-19.

The chain employs TRBV7-6 and TRBJ2-1, with 9 bases that match TRBD2. Trimming cost V 4 bases and J 6 bases; bases outside gene matches: 10. The CDR3 is 16 residues long. Germline V gene data show CDR1 as SGHVS and CDR2 as FNYEAQ. The CDR3 here is CASSSSGRGGRNEQFF. CDR3 nucleotide sequence: TGTGCCAGCAGCTCTAGCGGGCGGGGGGGCCGCAATGAGCAGTTCTTC.

The V call is TRBV2, the J call TRBJ1-5; 9 positions match TRBD1. The germline V gene encodes CDR1 SNHLY and CDR2 FYNNEI. Losses at the gene ends were 6 bases for V and 7 bases for J; bases not matched to a gene: 4. The CDR3 extends over 13 amino acids. The chain's CDR3 is CASRNRGQQPQHF. The CDR3 coding sequence is TGTGCCAGCAGGAACAGGGGGCAGCAGCCCCAGCATTTT.

The V and J genes are TRBV5-8 and TRBJ2-1; 9 bases are shared with TRBD2. Per germline, CDR1 SGHTS and CDR2 YDEGEE. This CDR3 contains 15 residues. V was pared by 2 bases and J by 7 bases, with 7 bases of the junction left unmatched. CDR3 coding DNA: TGTGCCAGCAGCTTCTATAGCGGGGGTGATAATGAGCAGTTCTTC. Translating gives CASSFYSGGDNEQFF.

This sequence joins TRBV27 and TRBJ1-5, with D perhaps matching TRBD1 (5 bases). The CDR3 extends over 15 amino acids. Per the germline V gene, CDR1 is MNHEY and CDR2 is SMNVEV (reference sequence). V was trimmed by 6 bases and J by 4 bases, leaving 16 bases between them. The DNA for the CDR3 is TGTGCCAGCAGCCCCATGCCGGGGGTAAATCAGCCCCAGCATTTT. As protein: CASSPMPGVNQPQHF.

The chain is built from TRBV6-5 and TRBJ1-5; no definite D call. Germline V lookup: CDR1 MNHEY, CDR2 SVGAGI. This CDR3 spans 13 amino acids. Trimming pared 5 bases from V and 5 bases from J, leaving 10 bases between. CDR3 sequence: CASSRGHHQPQHF. The CDR3 DNA sequence: TGTGCCAGCAGTCGCGGGCATCATCAGCCCCAGCATTTT.

J is TRBJ1-2 and V is TRBV6-5; D uncertain. Germline V gives CDR1 MNHEY, CDR2 SVGAGI. Trimming removed 6 bases at V and 6 bases at J, with 14 bases between. This CDR3 comprises 13 residues. The CDR3: CASRSLGRDGYTF. CDR3 DNA: TGTGCCAGCAGGTCCTTGGGGAGGGATGGCTACACCTTC.